The source of this T cell receptor beta chain is a study of vaccination and CD4 T cells after COVID-19. Overall study: Testing by nasal swab PCR showed convalescent patients to be SARS-CoV-2 positive; under ten were mild and one was severe. Spike peptides, overlapping and drawn from SARS-CoV-2, HCoV-NL63, HCoV-OC43 and HCoV-229E, were used to stimulate cells.

Trimming removed 2 bases from V and 2 bases from J, with 10 bases in between. Germline V gene sequence: CDR1 SEHNR, CDR2 FQNEAQ (reference sequence). This CDR3 has 15 amino acids. The assay that was used to sequence DNA from cultured CD4+ T cells was the Oncomine TCR Beta short-read assay. Genomic DNA was drawn out of CD4+ T cells grown in culture. TCRdb redid the calling of the PCR reads with MiXCR, one entry per CDR3 protein. The data show approximately 25,000 distinct CDR3 sequences, 49% seen once. Treatment denoted: approximately 10-day PBMC culture with coronavirus spike peptide pools or control peptides (ViraFEST assay). Dates of PCR positivity, March to December 2020, preceded the US Alpha, Beta and Delta variants. In regard to this clonotype: As yet, its antigen is unknown.

This chain connects TRBV7-9 to TRBJ1-5; possibly TRBD1 for D (5 bases). The sample was CD4+ T cells from blood, cultured in vitro. The source is a human donor who had recovered from COVID-19. The CDR3 DNA reads as TGTGCCAGCAGCTTATCAGGGATGGGCAATCAGCCCCAGCATTTT. This translates into CASSLSGMGNQPQHF.